Each of the 11 T cell receptor beta chains below was sequenced from the same sample in a study of human T cells and chemical hapten exposure. Time point in this sample: patch test 1, 2 weeks after DPC sensitization. Treatment: therapeutic diphenylcyclopropenone sensitization with weekly scalp DPC. TCRdb reprocessed the RACE reads via MiXCR and lists one record per CDR3 protein. The data contain around 380,000 distinct CDR3 sequences, more than 4.5% of them singletons. The source was whole blood, collected in connection with sensitization to the hapten diphenylcyclopropenone (DPC). The receptors originated from a woman aged 50 to 65 with alopecia areata. Some clones in this sample may be carry-over from other donors' samples.

This clonotype was seen many times. This chain joins TRBV10-2 and TRBJ2-1; no clear D gene. This CDR3 is 12 amino acids long. The V end lost 6 bases, the J end lost 4 bases, and 7 bases lay between the germline ends. Germline V gene data show CDR1 as WSHSY and CDR2 as SAAADI. The CDR3 here is CASSLHYNEQFF. The CDR3 region has the DNA TGCGCCAGCAGCCTTCATTACAATGAGCAGTTCTTC.

V usage is TRBV6-2 or TRBV6-3 and J usage is TRBJ2-3; possible D gene TRBD2, 6 bases. V lost 7 bases, J lost 0 bases, and 14 bases lay in between. The CDR3 extends over 15 amino acids. Germline CDR1 MNHEY, CDR2 SVGEGT. The CDR3 reads CASIPEGLSTDTQYF. CDR3 sequence (DNA): TGTGCCAGCATTCCTGAGGGACTTAGCACAGATACGCAGTATTTT.

Of note for this clonotype: This may stem from a read error, because a much larger clone lies one nucleotide away. Since the CDR3 does not end with the conserved phenylalanine or tryptophan, this likely comes from a read error. V usage is TRBV5-5 and J usage is TRBJ1-6; D may be TRBD1 (6 bases). With 7 bases removed from V and 10 bases from J, the gap between germline ends came to 15 bases. Germline V gene data show CDR1 as SGHKS and CDR2 as YYEKEE (reference sequence). CDR3 length equals 13 residues. The CDR3 DNA reads TGTGCCAGCCTCCAGGGGTGGAACTCACCCCTCCACCTT. This encodes CASLQGWNSPLHL.

This clonotype has just a few counts. V is TRBV5-1 and J is TRBJ2-2; TRBD1 might be the D (5 bases). Trimming cost V 1 base and J 5 bases, with 12 bases left between them. The CDR3 covers 15 residues. Per germline, CDR1 SGHRS and CDR2 YFSETQ. In DNA, the CDR3 is TGCGCCAGCAGCTTGATTGCAGGGATGACCGGGGAGCTGTTTTTT. Amino acid sequence: CASSLIAGMTGELFF.

The table lists this clonotype with many counts. J is TRBJ2-3 and V is TRBV7-2; TRBD2 agrees at 7 bases. This CDR3 contains 15 residues. V lost 8 bases to trimming and J lost 2 bases; unmatched junction nucleotides: 10. Germline V gives CDR1 SGHTA, CDR2 FQGNSA. CDR3 coding DNA: TGTGCCAGCTGCCGGGTAGCGGGCCCCACAGATACGCAGTATTTT. Translated, it gives CASCRVAGPTDTQYF.

This clonotype was seen repeatedly, ten times or more. The V and J genes are TRBV13 and TRBJ2-1; tentative D call: TRBD1 (6 bases). Trimming removed 4 bases from V and 6 bases from J, with 16 bases in between. CDR1 and CDR2 from the germline V gene are PRHDT and FYEKMQ (reference sequence). The CDR3 covers 15 residues. The CDR3 coding sequence is TGTGCCAGCAGCTCCGGACAGAGTCGGTCCAATGAGCAGTTCTTC. This codes for CASSSGQSRSNEQFF.

This clonotype has just a few counts. This chain connects TRBV29-1 to TRBJ2-3; D not resolved. V gave up 5 bases and J gave up 4 bases, with 7 bases separating them. This CDR3 region has 11 residues. Germline CDR1 reads SQVTM; CDR2 reads ANQGSEA. Written as DNA, the CDR3 is TGCAGCGTTTCTTCGCCAGATACGCAGTATTTT. It codes for CSVSSPDTQYF.

Only a few counts were recorded for this clonotype. V and J are TRBV20-1 and TRBJ1-1; perhaps TRBD1 as D (6 bases). Deletions cut 1 base from V and 3 bases from J, with 15 bases between. Germline CDR1 is DFQATT and CDR2 is SNEGSKA (reference sequence). The CDR3 totals 15 residues. The CDR3 coding sequence is TGCAGTGCTAGAGTTGGGGGGGCGAGGTACACTGAAGCTTTCTTT. It yields the protein CSARVGGARYTEAFF.

This clonotype was seen at least ten times. The chain joins TRBV6-2 or TRBV6-3 to TRBJ2-1, with 11 bases lining up with TRBD2. This CDR3 region has 23 residues. The germline gives CDR1 MNHEY, CDR2 SVGEGT. Unmatched junction bases numbered 20, after V lost 1 base and J lost 0 bases. DNA of the CDR3: TGTGCCAGCAGTTACTACCCGGGGTTAGCGGGAGGGCCTAAGTCCCTCTCCTACAATGAGCAGTTCTTC. Translating it yields CASSYYPGLAGGPKSLSYNEQFF.

The table lists this clonotype with many counts. This chain uses TRBV5-1 with TRBJ2-2; D may be TRBD1 (5 bases). The V end was cut by 3 bases, the J end by 2 bases, with 11 bases between. CDR3 length: 15 amino acids. Germline values: CDR1 SGHRS, CDR2 YFSETQ. The CDR3 nucleotides are TGCGCCAGCAGCTCACGACAGACCAACACCGGGGAGCTGTTTTTT. Its protein product is CASSSRQTNTGELFF.

In this sample, this clonotype turned up many times. The chain links TRBV12-3 or TRBV12-4 to TRBJ2-6; 9 positions agree with TRBD1. The CDR3 extends over 17 amino acids. The J segment lost 0 bases and the V segment lost 6 bases, leaving 6 bases of the junction unmatched. The CDR3 sequence is CASRSQGAASGANVLTF. CDR3 nucleotides: TGTGCCAGCAGGTCACAGGGGGCTGCCTCTGGGGCCAACGTCCTGACTTTC.